This T cell receptor beta chain appears in the sequencing data of a study of control samples from healthy donors and cancer patients. Sequenced by immunoSEQ multiplex PCR; TCRdb stores in-frame clones only, minus some. This sample carries approximately 100,000 clones, roughly 90% of them seen once, and the ten largest clones take about 3%. This CDR3 is 12 amino acids long. Trimming took 0 bases from V and 6 from J, leaving 3 bases between them. CDR1 is KGHSH, CDR2 LQKENI, per germline. Sequenced material: blood. The clonotype was recovered from a human donor in good health. The donor label of this sample is uncertain. V and J are TRBV18 and TRBJ1-5; D not certain. CDR3 sequence reads: CASSPPSQPQHF. The CDR3 region has the DNA TGTGCCAGCTCACCACCCTCTCAGCCCCAGCATTTT.